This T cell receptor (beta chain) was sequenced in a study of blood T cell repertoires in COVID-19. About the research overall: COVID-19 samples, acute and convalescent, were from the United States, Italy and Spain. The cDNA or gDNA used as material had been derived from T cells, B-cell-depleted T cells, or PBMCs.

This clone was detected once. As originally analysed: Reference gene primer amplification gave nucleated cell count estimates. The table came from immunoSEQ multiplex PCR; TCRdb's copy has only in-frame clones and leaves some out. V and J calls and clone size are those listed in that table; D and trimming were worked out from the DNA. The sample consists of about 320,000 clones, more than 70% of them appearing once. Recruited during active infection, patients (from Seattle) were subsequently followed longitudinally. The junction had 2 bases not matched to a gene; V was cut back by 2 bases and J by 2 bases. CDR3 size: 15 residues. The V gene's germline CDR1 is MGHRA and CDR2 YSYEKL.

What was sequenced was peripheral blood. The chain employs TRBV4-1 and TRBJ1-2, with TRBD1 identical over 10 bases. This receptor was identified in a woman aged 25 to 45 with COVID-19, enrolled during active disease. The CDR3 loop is CASSQPGQGNYGYTF. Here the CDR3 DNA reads TGCGCCAGCAGCCAACCGGGACAGGGGAACTATGGCTACACCTTC.